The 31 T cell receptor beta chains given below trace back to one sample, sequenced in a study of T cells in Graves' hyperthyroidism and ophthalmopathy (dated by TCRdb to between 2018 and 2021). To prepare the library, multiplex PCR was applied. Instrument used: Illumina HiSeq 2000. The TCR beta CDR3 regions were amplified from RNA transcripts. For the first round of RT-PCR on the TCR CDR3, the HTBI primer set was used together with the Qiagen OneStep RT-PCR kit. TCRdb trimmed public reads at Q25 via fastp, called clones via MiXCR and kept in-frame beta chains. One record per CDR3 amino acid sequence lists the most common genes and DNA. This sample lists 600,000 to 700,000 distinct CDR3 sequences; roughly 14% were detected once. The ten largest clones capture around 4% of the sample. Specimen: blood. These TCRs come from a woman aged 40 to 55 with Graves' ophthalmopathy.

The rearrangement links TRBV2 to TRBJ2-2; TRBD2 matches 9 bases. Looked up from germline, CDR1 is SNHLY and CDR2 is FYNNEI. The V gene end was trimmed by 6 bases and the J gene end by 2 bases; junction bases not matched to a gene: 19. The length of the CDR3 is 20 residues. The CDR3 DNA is TGTGCCAGCAGAAAAGCAACAGGAGGGGGGCTAGCGGGAAACACCGGGGAGCTGTTTTTT. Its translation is CASRKATGGGLAGNTGELFF.

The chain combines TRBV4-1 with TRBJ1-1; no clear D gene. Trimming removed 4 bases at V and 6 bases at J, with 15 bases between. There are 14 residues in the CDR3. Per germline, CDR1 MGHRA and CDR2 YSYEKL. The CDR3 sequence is CASSLVEMVAEAFF. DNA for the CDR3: TGCGCCAGCAGCCTCGTAGAGATGGTGGCTGAAGCTTTCTTT.

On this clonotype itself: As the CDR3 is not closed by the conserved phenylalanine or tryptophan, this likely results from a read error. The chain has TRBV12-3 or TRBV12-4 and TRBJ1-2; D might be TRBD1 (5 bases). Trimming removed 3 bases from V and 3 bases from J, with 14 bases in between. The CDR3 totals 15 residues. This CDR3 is CASSFLGAGHYGYTS. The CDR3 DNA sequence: TGTGCCAGCAGTTTCCTCGGGGCAGGGCACTATGGCTACACCTCC.

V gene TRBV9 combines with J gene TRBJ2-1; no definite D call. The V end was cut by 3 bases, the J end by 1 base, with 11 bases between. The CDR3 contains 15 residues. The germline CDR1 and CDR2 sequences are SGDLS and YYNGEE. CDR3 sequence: CASSDPGRSYNEQFF. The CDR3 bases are TGTGCCAGCAGCGACCCCGGACGGTCCTACAATGAGCAGTTCTTC.

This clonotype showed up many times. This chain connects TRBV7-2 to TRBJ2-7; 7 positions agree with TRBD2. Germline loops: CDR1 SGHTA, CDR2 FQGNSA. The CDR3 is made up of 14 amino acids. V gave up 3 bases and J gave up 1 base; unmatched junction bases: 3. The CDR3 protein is CASSFPGGSYEQYF. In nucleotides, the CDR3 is TGTGCCAGCAGCTTCCCGGGGGGATCCTACGAGCAGTACTTC.

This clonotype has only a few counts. In DNA, the CDR3 is TGTGCCACCAGCAGAGGATCCAGCGAGATGTACCAAGAGACCCAGTACTTC. It yields the protein CATSRGSSEMYQETQYF. This chain links TRBV15 with TRBJ2-5; D gene unclear. The CDR3 loop spans 17 amino acids. Germline V lookup: CDR1 LNHNV, CDR2 YYDKDF (reference sequence). Deletions cut 1 base from V and 0 bases from J, with 15 bases between.

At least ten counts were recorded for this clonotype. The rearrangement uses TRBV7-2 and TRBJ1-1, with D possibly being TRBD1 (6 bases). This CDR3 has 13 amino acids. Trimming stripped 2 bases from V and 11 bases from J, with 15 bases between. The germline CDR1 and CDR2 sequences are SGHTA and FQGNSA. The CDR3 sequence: CASSLNSQGTAFF. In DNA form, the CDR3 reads TGTGCCAGCAGCTTAAACTCACAGGGAACGGCTTTCTTT.

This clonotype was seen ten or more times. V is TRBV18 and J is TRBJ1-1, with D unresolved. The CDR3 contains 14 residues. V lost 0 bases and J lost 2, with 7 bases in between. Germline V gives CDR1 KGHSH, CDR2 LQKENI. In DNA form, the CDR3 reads TGTGCCAGCTCACCACCCGGGATTAACACTGAAGCTTTCTTT. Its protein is CASSPPGINTEAFF.

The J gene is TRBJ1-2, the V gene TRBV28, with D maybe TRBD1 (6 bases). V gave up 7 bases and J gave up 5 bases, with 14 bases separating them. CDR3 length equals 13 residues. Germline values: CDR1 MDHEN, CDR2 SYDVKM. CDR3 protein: CASNSGQFYGYTF. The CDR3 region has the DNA TGTGCCAGCAACTCCGGACAGTTTTATGGCTACACCTTC.

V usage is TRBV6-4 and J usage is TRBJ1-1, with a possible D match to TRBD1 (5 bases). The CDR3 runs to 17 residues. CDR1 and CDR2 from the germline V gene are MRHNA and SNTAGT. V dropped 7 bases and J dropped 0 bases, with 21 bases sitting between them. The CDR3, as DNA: TGTGCCAGCAAAAGAGGGGCGGGGGGGAGATTGAACACTGAAGCTTTCTTT. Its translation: CASKRGAGGRLNTEAFF.

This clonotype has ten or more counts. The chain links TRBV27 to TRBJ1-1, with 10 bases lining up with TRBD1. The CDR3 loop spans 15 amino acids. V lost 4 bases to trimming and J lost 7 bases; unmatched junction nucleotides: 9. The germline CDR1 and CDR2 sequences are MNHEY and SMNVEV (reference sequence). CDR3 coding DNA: TGTGCCAGCAGTTCGTGGGGACAGGGGACAGATGAAGCTTTCTTT. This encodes CASSSWGQGTDEAFF.

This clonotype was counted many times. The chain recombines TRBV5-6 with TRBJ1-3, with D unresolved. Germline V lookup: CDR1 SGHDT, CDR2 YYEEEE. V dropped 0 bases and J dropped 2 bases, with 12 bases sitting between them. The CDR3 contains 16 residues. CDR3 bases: TGTGCCAGCAGCTTGGGAGCCGGGATTGCTGGAAACACCATATATTTT. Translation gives CASSLGAGIAGNTIYF. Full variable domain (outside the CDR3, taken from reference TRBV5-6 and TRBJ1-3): DAGVTQSPTHLIKTRGQQVTLRCSPKSGHDTVSWYQQALGQGPQFIFQYYEEEERQRGNFPDRFSGHQFPNYSSELNVNALLLGDSALYLCASSLGAGIAGNTIYFGEGSWLTVV.

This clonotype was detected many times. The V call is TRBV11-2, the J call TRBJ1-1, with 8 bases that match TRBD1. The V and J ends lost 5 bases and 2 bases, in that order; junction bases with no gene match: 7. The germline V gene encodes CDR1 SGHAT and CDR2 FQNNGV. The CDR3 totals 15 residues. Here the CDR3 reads CASSPVTGVNTEAFF. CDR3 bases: TGTGCCAGCAGCCCGGTGACAGGGGTAAACACTGAAGCTTTCTTT.

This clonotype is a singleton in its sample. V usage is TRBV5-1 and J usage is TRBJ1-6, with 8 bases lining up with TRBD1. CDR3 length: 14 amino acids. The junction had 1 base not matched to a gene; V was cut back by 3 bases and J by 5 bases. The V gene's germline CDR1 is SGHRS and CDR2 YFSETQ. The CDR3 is CASSSDRDNSPLHF. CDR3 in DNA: TGCGCCAGCAGCTCGGACAGGGATAATTCACCCCTCCACTTT. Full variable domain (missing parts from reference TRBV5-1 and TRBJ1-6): KAGVTQTPRYLIKTRGQQVTLSCSPISGHRSVSWYQQTPGQGLQFLFEYFSETQRNKGNFPGRFSGRQFSNSRSEMNVSTLELGDSALYLCASSSDRDNSPLHFGNGTRLTVT.

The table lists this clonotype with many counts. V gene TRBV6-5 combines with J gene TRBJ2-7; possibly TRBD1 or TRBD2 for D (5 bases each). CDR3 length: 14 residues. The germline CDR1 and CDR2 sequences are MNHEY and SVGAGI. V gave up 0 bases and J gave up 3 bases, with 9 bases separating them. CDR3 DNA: TGTGCCAGCAGTTACTCCGGGGCCATCTACGAGCAGTACTTC. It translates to CASSYSGAIYEQYF.

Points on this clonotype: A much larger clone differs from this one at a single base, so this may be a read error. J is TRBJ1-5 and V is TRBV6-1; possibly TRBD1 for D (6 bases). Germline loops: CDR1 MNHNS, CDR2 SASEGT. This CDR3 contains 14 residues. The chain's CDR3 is CASSEVGAIQPRHF. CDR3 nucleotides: TGTGCCAGCAGCGAAGTGGGGGCTATTCAGCCCCGGCATTTT.

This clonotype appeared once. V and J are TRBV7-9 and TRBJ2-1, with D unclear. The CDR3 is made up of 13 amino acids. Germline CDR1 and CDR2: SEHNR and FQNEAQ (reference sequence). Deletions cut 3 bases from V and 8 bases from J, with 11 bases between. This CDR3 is CASSFGWMDEQFF. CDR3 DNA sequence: TGTGCCAGCAGCTTTGGATGGATGGATGAGCAGTTCTTC.

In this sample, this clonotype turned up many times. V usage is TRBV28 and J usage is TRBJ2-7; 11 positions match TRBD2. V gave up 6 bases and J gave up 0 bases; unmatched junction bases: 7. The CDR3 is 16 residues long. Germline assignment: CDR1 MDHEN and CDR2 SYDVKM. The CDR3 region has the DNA TGTGCCAGCAGGTCCACTAGCGGGGGAAGCTCCTACGAGCAGTACTTC. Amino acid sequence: CASRSTSGGSSYEQYF.

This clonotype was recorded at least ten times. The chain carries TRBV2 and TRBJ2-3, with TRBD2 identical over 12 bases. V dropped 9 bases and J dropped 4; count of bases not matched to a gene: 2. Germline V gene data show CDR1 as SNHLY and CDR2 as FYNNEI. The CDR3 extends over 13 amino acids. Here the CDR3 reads CASRTSGADTQYF. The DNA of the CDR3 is TGTGCCAGTCGGACTAGCGGGGCAGATACGCAGTATTTT.

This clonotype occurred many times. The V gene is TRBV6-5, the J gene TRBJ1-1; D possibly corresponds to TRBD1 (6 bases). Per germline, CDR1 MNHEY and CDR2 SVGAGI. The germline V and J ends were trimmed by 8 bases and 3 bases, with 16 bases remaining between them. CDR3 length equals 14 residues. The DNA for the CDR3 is TGTGCCAGCGGCTACAGGGTAACTGACACTGAAGCTTTCTTT. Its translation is CASGYRVTDTEAFF.

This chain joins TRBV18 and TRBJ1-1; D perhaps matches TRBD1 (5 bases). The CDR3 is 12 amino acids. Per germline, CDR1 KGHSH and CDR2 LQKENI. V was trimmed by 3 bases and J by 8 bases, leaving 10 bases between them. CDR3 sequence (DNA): TGTGCCAGCTCACCCCCTAGGGGAGAAGCTTTCTTT. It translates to CASSPPRGEAFF.

CDR3 amino acids: CSARAGTLNTEAFF. CDR3 nucleotides: TGCAGTGCTAGGGCAGGGACGTTAAACACTGAAGCTTTCTTT. The V gene is TRBV20-1, the J gene TRBJ1-1; tentatively, D is TRBD1 (5 bases). The length of the CDR3 is 14 residues. V dropped 3 bases and J dropped 2 bases, with 13 bases sitting between them. Germline-derived CDR1 and CDR2 are DFQATT and SNEGSKA (reference sequence).

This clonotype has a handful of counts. The CDR3 sequence is CASSHAGTSSYEQYF. In DNA form, the CDR3 reads TGTGCCAGCAGCCATGCCGGGACTAGCTCCTACGAGCAGTACTTC. The rearrangement uses TRBV4-2 and TRBJ2-7; 8 nucleotides line up with TRBD2. Germline V gene data show CDR1 as LGHNA and CDR2 as YNFKEQ. The CDR3 is 15 residues long. After removal of 3 bases from V and 0 bases from J, the junction contained 4 bases not matched to a gene.

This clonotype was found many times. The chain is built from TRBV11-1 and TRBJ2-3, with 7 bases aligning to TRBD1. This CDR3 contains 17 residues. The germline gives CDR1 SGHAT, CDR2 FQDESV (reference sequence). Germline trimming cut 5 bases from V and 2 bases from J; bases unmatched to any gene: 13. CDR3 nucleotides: TGTGCCAGCAGCGAAGACAGGGCCGAGGGCAACACAGATACGCAGTATTTT. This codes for CASSEDRAEGNTDTQYF.

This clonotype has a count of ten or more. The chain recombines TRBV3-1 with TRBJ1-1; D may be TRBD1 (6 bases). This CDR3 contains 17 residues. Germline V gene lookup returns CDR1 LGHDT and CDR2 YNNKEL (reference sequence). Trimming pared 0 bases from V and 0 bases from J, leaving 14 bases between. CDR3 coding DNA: TGTGCCAGCAGCCAAGAACAGGGCTGGGGAATGAACACTGAAGCTTTCTTT. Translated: CASSQEQGWGMNTEAFF. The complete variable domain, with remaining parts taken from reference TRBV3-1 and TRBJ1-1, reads DTAVSQTPKYLVTQMGNDKSIKCEQNLGHDTMYWYKQDSKKFLKIMFSYNNKELIINETVPNRFSPKSPDKAHLNLHINSLELGDSAVYFCASSQEQGWGMNTEAFFGQGTRLTVV.

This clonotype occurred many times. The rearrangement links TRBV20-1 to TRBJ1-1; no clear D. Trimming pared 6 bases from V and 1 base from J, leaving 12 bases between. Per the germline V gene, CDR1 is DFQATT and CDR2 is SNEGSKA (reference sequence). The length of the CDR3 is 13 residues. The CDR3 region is CSATLVGNTEAFF. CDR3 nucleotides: TGCAGTGCGACGTTGGTGGGGAACACTGAAGCTTTCTTT.

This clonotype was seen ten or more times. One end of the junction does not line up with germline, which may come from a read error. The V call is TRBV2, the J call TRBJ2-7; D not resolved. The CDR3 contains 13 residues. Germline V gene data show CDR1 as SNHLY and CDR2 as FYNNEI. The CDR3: CASSEEMYYEQYF. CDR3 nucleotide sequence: TGTGCCAGCAGCGAAGAGATGTACTACGAGCAGTACTTC.

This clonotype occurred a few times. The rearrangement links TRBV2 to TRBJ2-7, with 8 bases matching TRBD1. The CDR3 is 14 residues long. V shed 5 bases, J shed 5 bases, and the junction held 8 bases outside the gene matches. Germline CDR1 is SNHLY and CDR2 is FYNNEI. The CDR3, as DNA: TGTGCCAGCAGTCAGCAGGGGGCGTGGAACGAGCAGTACTTC. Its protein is CASSQQGAWNEQYF.

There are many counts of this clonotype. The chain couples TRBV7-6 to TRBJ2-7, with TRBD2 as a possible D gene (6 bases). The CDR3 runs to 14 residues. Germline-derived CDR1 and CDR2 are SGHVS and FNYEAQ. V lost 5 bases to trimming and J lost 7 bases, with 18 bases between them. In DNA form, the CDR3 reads TGTGCCAGCAGCCCCGAGGGGAGTCGGGGGGAGCAGTACTTC. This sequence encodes CASSPEGSRGEQYF.

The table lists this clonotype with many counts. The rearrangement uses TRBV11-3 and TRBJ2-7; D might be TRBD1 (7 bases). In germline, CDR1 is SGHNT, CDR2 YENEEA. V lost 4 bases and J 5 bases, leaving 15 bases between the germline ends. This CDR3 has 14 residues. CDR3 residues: CASSSTGRLHEQYF. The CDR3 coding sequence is TGTGCCAGCAGCTCGACAGGGAGGCTGCACGAGCAGTACTTC.

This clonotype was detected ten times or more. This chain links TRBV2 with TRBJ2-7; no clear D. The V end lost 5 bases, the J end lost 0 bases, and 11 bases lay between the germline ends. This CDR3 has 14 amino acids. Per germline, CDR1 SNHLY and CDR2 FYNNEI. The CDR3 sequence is CASSNPPISYEQYF. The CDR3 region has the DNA TGTGCCAGCAGTAACCCCCCAATCTCCTACGAGCAGTACTTC.